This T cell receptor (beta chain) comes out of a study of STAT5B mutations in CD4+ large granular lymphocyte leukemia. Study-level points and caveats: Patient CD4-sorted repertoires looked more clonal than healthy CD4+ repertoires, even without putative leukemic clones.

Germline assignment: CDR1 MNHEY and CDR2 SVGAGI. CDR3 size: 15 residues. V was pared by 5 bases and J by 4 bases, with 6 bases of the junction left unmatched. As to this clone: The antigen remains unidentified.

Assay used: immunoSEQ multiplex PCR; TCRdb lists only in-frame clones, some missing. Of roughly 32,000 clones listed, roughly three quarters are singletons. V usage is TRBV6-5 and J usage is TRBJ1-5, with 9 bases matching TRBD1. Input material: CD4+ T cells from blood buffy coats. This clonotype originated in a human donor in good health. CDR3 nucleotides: TGTGCCAGCAGTAGTCGAGGGACAGGGAATCAGCCCCAGCATTTT. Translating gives CASSSRGTGNQPQHF.